The rows below give T cell receptor beta chains drawn from one sample of a study of shared clonotypes between healthy human individuals. The protocol was immunoSEQ multiplex PCR, while the TCRdb copy is restricted to in-frame clones and leaves out a portion. The sample has 2 million to 2.5 million clones, just over 90% seen once. The sample consisted of naive CD4+ T cells from PBMCs. These receptor sequences come from a man between 18 and 29 years old in good health. Some clones in this sample may be carry-over from other donors' samples. The CDR3 runs from the conserved cysteine through the conserved F or W. The D gene is left open where the match is weak. The size field is filled for only some rows; it gives once, few, many or a size class.

J: TRBJ2-7
size: .
D: TRBD2
V: TRBV10-2
DNA: TGCGCCAGCAATTCAGCGGGAGCCCTCGGCGAGCAGTACTTC
CDR3: CASNSAGALGEQYF

J: TRBJ2-5
size: .
D: .
V: TRBV7-2
DNA: TGTGCCAGCACCGCCGGATGGACGGGGGAGACCCAGTACTTC
CDR3: CASTAGWTGETQYF

J: TRBJ2-7
size: .
D: TRBD2
V: TRBV7-2
DNA: TGTGCCAGCAGCTCAAGCAGCGGGACCGCCTACGAGCAGTACTTC
CDR3: CASSSSSGTAYEQYF

J: TRBJ1-1
size: once
D: .
V: TRBV5-1
DNA: TGCGCCAGCAGCCTCCCCCGGAGCACTGAAGCTTTCTTT
CDR3: CASSLPRSTEAFF

J: TRBJ1-5
size: .
D: .
V: TRBV5-1
DNA: TGCGCCAGCAGCTTGGAGGTCGGACCCAATCAGCCCCAGCATTTT
CDR3: CASSLEVGPNQPQHF

J: TRBJ2-7
size: .
D: .
V: TRBV7-2
DNA: TGTGCCAGCACCTCCAGAGGATTGAACTACGAGCAGTACTTC
CDR3: CASTSRGLNYEQYF

J: TRBJ2-2
size: .
D: TRBD2
V: TRBV6-4
DNA: TGTGCCAGCAGTGCCGGGACTAGCGGCACCGGGGAGCTGTTTTTT
CDR3: CASSAGTSGTGELFF

J: TRBJ2-7
size: .
D: .
V: TRBV28
DNA: TGTGCCAGCAGTTCCGTAGCGGTGGCCTACGAGCAGTACTTC
CDR3: CASSSVAVAYEQYF

J: TRBJ2-7
size: .
D: TRBD1
V: TRBV11-2
DNA: TGTGCCAGCAGCTTAGTTAGTACCCCGGGGACAGGGTTCTACGAGCAGTACTTC
CDR3: CASSLVSTPGTGFYEQYF

J: TRBJ1-1
size: few
D: .
V: TRBV10-3
DNA: TGTGCCATCAGTGAGGCGGGCTGGGACACTGAAGCTTTCTTT
CDR3: CAISEAGWDTEAFF

J: TRBJ2-3
size: .
D: .
V: TRBV5-1
DNA: TGCGCCAGCAGCTTGGTATGGGTGGGAGCCGATACGCAGTATTTT
CDR3: CASSLVWVGADTQYF

J: TRBJ2-6
size: .
D: TRBD2
V: TRBV9
DNA: TGTGCCAGCAGCCCTCCGGGACTAGCGGGCTTCTCTGGGGCCAACGTCCTGACTTTC
CDR3: CASSPPGLAGFSGANVLTF

J: TRBJ2-7
size: .
D: .
V: TRBV2
DNA: TGTGCCAGCAGCCCCCAATACGAGCAGTACTTC
CDR3: CASSPQYEQYF

J: TRBJ2-1
size: .
D: .
V: TRBV5-4
DNA: TGTGCCAGCAGCTTGTCCAGGGGCGGTGAGCAGTTCTTC
CDR3: CASSLSRGGEQFF

J: TRBJ1-4
size: .
D: TRBD1
V: TRBV19
DNA: TGTGCCAGTAGTATATCGGGACAGGGGGACGAAAAACTGTTTTTT
CDR3: CASSISGQGDEKLFF

J: TRBJ2-1
size: .
D: TRBD2
V: TRBV11-2
DNA: TGTGCCAGCAGCCCTATAGCGGGAGGGGGGGACAATGAGCAGTTCTTC
CDR3: CASSPIAGGGDNEQFF

J: TRBJ2-7
size: .
D: .
V: TRBV29-1
DNA: TGCAGCGTGGAGAGTTCCTACGAGCAGTACTTC
CDR3: CSVESSYEQYF

J: TRBJ2-1
size: .
D: TRBD2
V: TRBV5-1
DNA: TGCGCCAGCAGCCCCGGACTAGCGGACTACAATGAGCAGTTCTTC
CDR3: CASSPGLADYNEQFF

J: TRBJ2-7
size: .
D: .
V: TRBV6-6
DNA: TGTGCCTCCCAGCGGTCGGATGTCTACGAGCAGTACTTC
CDR3: CASQRSDVYEQYF

J: TRBJ2-3
size: .
D: .
V: TRBV5-6
DNA: TGTGCCAGCAGCTTTAGGGGGGTAAGCACAGATACGCAGTATTTT
CDR3: CASSFRGVSTDTQYF

J: TRBJ2-1
size: .
D: TRBD1
V: TRBV6-5
DNA: TGTGCCAGCAGTGGGACAGGGGGTTCCTACAATGAGCAGTTCTTC
CDR3: CASSGTGGSYNEQFF

J: TRBJ1-4
size: .
D: TRBD1
V: TRBV30
DNA: TGTGCCTGGACCGCCCGGACAGGGGGAGAAAAACTGTTTTTT
CDR3: CAWTARTGGEKLFF

J: TRBJ2-7
size: .
D: .
V: TRBV27
DNA: TGTGCCAGCAGTCCCGTAGTCTCCTACGAGCAGTACTTC
CDR3: CASSPVVSYEQYF

J: TRBJ1-4
size: .
D: TRBD1
V: TRBV5-6
DNA: TGTGCCAGCAGCTTGGGGACAGGGACTAATGAAAAACTGTTTTTT
CDR3: CASSLGTGTNEKLFF

J: TRBJ1-3
size: .
D: TRBD1
V: TRBV15
DNA: TGTGCCACCAGCAGACACCGGGACAGGGCCGGGAACACCATATATTTT
CDR3: CATSRHRDRAGNTIYF

J: TRBJ1-1
size: few
D: .
V: TRBV7-3
DNA: TGTGCCAGCAGCTTAACCAGGGAGACTGAAGCTTTCTTT
CDR3: CASSLTRETEAFF

J: TRBJ2-3
size: .
D: TRBD2
V: TRBV4-1
DNA: TGCGCCAGCAGCCAACCAACCCGCGGGAGGAGCACAGATACGCAGTATTTT
CDR3: CASSQPTRGRSTDTQYF

J: TRBJ2-7
size: .
D: TRBD1
V: TRBV28
DNA: TGTGCCAGCAGTACTACGAGGACAGGGGGCGCCGAGCAGTACTTC
CDR3: CASSTTRTGGAEQYF

J: TRBJ2-2
size: .
D: .
V: TRBV4-2
DNA: TGTGCCAGCAGCCAAGGCCCAGGGGCAACCGGGGAGCTGTTTTTT
CDR3: CASSQGPGATGELFF

J: TRBJ2-2
size: .
D: .
V: TRBV7-9
DNA: TGTGCCAGCAGTCAAATGGGGGCCCCCCCCTACACCGGGGAGCTGTTTTTT
CDR3: CASSQMGAPPYTGELFF

J: TRBJ2-7
size: .
D: .
V: TRBV28
DNA: TGTGCCAGCAGTCTAACGGACAGAAACTCCTACGAGCAGTACTTC
CDR3: CASSLTDRNSYEQYF

J: TRBJ2-5
size: .
D: .
V: TRBV7-3
DNA: TGTGCCAGTTCCCCCTTAGCGTCCATGCAGACCCAGTACTTC
CDR3: CASSPLASMQTQYF

J: TRBJ1-2
size: .
D: .
V: TRBV4-3
DNA: TGCGCCAGCAGCCGACCCGGGCTTACCTATGGCTACACCTTC
CDR3: CASSRPGLTYGYTF